These 8 T cell receptor beta chains came from one sample sequenced in a study of graft-versus-host responses after intestinal transplantation. Lamina propria and intraepithelial lymphocytes were released by processing graft tissue. The repertoire was sequenced with immunoSEQ multiplex PCR; TCRdb's copy has only in-frame clones and lacks some. The sample has 15,000 to 20,000 clones, 80% seen once. The source was ileum tissue, collected roughly 3.5 months after intestinal transplant. The source of these receptors is a human patient who received an intestinal transplant, so some T cells may come from the graft donor.

This clone was observed a single time. Distinct nucleotide sequences in the sample also encode this CDR3. V usage is TRBV6-4 and J usage is TRBJ2-1; D might be TRBD2 (5 bases). The CDR3 has 15 residues. Germline lookup yields CDR1 MRHNA and CDR2 SNTAGT. The ends were cut back, 0 bases at V and 0 bases at J, with 6 bases in the middle. The CDR3 spells CASSDSSGSYNEQFF. CDR3 DNA: TGTGCCAGCAGTGACTCGAGCGGCTCCTACAATGAGCAGTTCTTC.

This clone was seen a single time. The chain links TRBV6-5 to TRBJ1-5, with D maybe TRBD1 (6 bases). Trimming removed 6 bases from V and 4 bases from J, with 16 bases in between. The CDR3 runs to 15 residues. Germline CDR1 reads MNHEY; CDR2 reads SVGAGI. This CDR3 is CASSPGTKLNQPQHF. The CDR3 DNA sequence: TGTGCCAGCAGCCCCGGGACAAAACTTAATCAGCCCCAGCATTTT.

The rearrangement uses TRBV5-1 and TRBJ2-1; the D is unclear. This CDR3 is built from 16 residues. Germline loops: CDR1 SGHRS, CDR2 YFSETQ. V was trimmed by 4 bases and J by 1 base, leaving 15 bases between them. In DNA form, the CDR3 reads TGCGCCAGCAGCGAGCGAGGTAGTCTTTCCTACAATGAGCAGTTCTTC. It encodes CASSERGSLSYNEQFF.

As for this clone: An end of the junction does not agree with germline; a read error may underlie this. The rearrangement links TRBV18 to TRBJ1-2; D is possibly TRBD1 (5 bases). Germline V gene sequence: CDR1 KGHSH, CDR2 LQKENI. This CDR3 is 15 amino acids long. The CDR3 bases are TGTGCCAGCTCCCGACGGTCACCCGGGGACTATGGCCACACCTTC. As protein: CASSRRSPGDYGHTF.

This sequence joins TRBV6-1 and TRBJ1-1, with 9 positions matching TRBD1. CDR3 length: 13 amino acids. After removal of 7 bases from V and 5 bases from J, the junction contained 5 bases not matched to a gene. Germline V gene lookup returns CDR1 MNHNS and CDR2 SASEGT. The CDR3 DNA is TGTGCCAGCATAAACAGGGGGCGGACTGAAGCTTTCTTT. Its translation is CASINRGRTEAFF.

This sequence joins TRBV5-4 and TRBJ1-6, with 7 bases that match TRBD1. V lost 0 bases and J lost 3; bases outside the gene matches: 3. Germline V gene lookup returns CDR1 SGHNT and CDR2 YYREEE (reference sequence). CDR3 length equals 16 residues. CDR3 sequence: CASSLARTGYNSPLHF. The CDR3 nucleotides read TGTGCCAGCAGCTTGGCGAGGACAGGCTATAATTCACCCCTCCACTTT.

By sample fraction, this clone is large (0.1 to 1%). V usage is TRBV30 and J usage is TRBJ1-1, with D perhaps matching TRBD1 (5 bases). Per germline, CDR1 GTSNPN and CDR2 SVGIG (reference sequence). CDR3 length equals 14 residues. V was trimmed by 4 bases and J by 4 bases, leaving 16 bases between them. CDR3 amino acids: CAWNIAGTGTEAFF. In nucleotides, the CDR3 is TGTGCCTGGAATATCGCAGGGACGGGCACTGAAGCTTTCTTT. Supplemented by reference TRBV30 and TRBJ1-1, the full variable domain reads SQTIHQWPATLVQPVGSPLSLECTVEGTSNPNLYWYRQAAGRGLQLLFYSVGIGQISSEVPQNLSASRPQDRQFILSSKKLLLSDSGFYLCAWNIAGTGTEAFFGQGTRLTVV.

The chain recombines TRBV9 with TRBJ2-7, with 7 bases identical to TRBD2. The CDR3 contains 16 residues. Germline-derived CDR1 and CDR2 are SGDLS and YYNGEE. Losses at the gene ends were 3 bases for V and 5 bases for J; bases not matched to a gene: 14. The CDR3 sequence: CASSGPRGGSDDEQYF. The CDR3, as DNA: TGTGCCAGCAGCGGCCCGAGGGGCGGGAGTGATGACGAGCAGTACTTC.